This T cell receptor beta chain is drawn from a study of blood T cell repertoires in COVID-19. Study-level background: The study drew acute and convalescent COVID-19 samples from the United States, Italy and Spain. The cDNA or gDNA used as material had been derived from T cells, B-cell-depleted T cells, or PBMCs.

Germline V lookup: CDR1 SGDLS, CDR2 YYNGEE. CDR3 size: 11 residues. V was shortened by 3 bases and J by 6 bases, with 4 bases between the two germline ends. In the source study's methods: Reference gene primer amplification in the assay estimated nucleated cell counts. Sequenced by immunoSEQ multiplex PCR; TCRdb stores in-frame clones only, minus some. Clone size and V and J calls were adopted from that table, with D and trimming inferred from the DNA. There are roughly 150,000 clones in the sample; 60% to 80% occur only once, and 8.6% lies in the top ten. This clone was seen more than once but under ten times.

The rearrangement uses TRBV9 and TRBJ1-5, with D hard to call. The clonotype originates from a man aged 45-60 years with active or convalescent COVID-19. Sequencing used peripheral blood. The CDR3, as DNA: TGTGCCAGCAGCGCGGGTCAGCCCCAGCATTTT. Translation gives CASSAGQPQHF.